A selection of T cell receptor beta chains follows, all from one sample in a study of a mutant IDH1 vaccine in newly diagnosed glioma. Profiling relied on immunoSEQ multiplex PCR, and the TCRdb table lists in-frame clones only, not all of them. The table has about 40,000 clones, roughly 80% seen once. These receptors' targets are unknown. The sample here was peripheral blood mononuclear cells (PBMCs), taken from a glioma patient whose treatment included an IDH1 peptide vaccine. These receptor sequences come from a woman in her 30s with glioma. Some clones in this sample may be carry-over from other donors' samples. CDR3s include the opening cysteine and the closing phenylalanine or tryptophan.

>TRBJ1-2|TRBV7-9
CASSRGDPNTF
>TRBJ2-5|TRBV5-5
CASSLRLAGGQETQYF
>TRBJ2-3|TRBV29-1
CSVENTDTQYF
>TRBJ2-7|TRBV7-6
CASSLNRGSSYEQYF
>TRBJ2-2|TRBV6-5
CASSYTSGLATGELFF
>TRBJ1-2|TRBV6-6
CASSTRDRPYGYTF
>TRBJ1-3|TRBV5-4
CASSSYPRGSGNTIYF
>TRBJ1-1|TRBV7-9
CASSWDRPNTEAFF
>TRBJ2-7|TRBV2
CASSVSSSGSPSYEQYF
>TRBJ1-1|TRBV5-1
CASSSRLGVGAEAFF
>TRBJ2-7|TRBV7-2
CASSLLLAGASEQYF
>TRBJ2-2|TRBV12-5
CASGFVLERANTGELFF
>TRBJ1-1|TRBV7-9
CASSAPDRVLAEAFF
>TRBJ1-1|TRBV6-4
CASSDSRGTEAFF
>TRBJ2-1|TRBV7-8
CASSSYRLVGSRKVNEQFF
>TRBJ2-4|TRBV4-1
CASSQGVVGKNIQYF
>TRBJ2-5|TRBV5-4
CASSPGMGTETQYF
>TRBJ1-6|TRBV4-1
CASSQADRGGSPLHF
>TRBJ1-1|TRBV6-1
CASSLVNTEAFF
>TRBJ2-3|TRBV4-1
CASSQTREDTQYF
>TRBJ2-7|TRBV7-9
CASSPKAGQRTDEQYF
>TRBJ2-1|TRBV4-2
CASSQRGLASYNEQFF
>TRBJ1-4|TRBV19
CASTMGQGEKLFF
>TRBJ2-2|TRBV19
CASSTTGTPNTGELFF
>TRBJ2-5|TRBV7-2
CASSLSGVPRETQYF
>TRBJ2-1|TRBV7-9
CASSLGRDEQFF
>TRBJ2-7|TRBV18
CASSPPTRGSYYEQYF
>TRBJ2-3|TRBV19
CASRTAGLVSPQYF
>TRBJ1-2|TRBV2
CASRVQGITYGYTF
>TRBJ1-2|TRBV5-1
CASSLTSDGYTF